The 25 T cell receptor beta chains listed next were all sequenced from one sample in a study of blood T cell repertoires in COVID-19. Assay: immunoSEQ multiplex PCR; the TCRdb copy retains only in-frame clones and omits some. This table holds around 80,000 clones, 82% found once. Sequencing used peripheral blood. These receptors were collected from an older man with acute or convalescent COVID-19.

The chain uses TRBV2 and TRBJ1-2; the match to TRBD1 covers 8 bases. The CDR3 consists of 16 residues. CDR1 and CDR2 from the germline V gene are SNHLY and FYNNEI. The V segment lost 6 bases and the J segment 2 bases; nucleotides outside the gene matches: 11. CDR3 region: CASRAGGTRGNYGYTF. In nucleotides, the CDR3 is TGTGCCAGCAGAGCAGGGGGCACGAGGGGGAACTATGGCTACACCTTC.

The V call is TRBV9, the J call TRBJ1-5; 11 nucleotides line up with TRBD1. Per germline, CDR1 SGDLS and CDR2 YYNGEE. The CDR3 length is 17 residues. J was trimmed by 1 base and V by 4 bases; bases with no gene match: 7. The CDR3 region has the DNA TGTGCCAGCAGCTCGGGACAGGGGGTAGGGAGCAATCAGCCCCAGCATTTT. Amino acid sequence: CASSSGQGVGSNQPQHF.

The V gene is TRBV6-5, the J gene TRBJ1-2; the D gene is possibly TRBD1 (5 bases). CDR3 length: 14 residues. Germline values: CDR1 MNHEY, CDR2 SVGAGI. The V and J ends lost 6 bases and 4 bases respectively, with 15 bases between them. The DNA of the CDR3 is TGTGCCAGCAGCGGGCAGGGAGGTGTCTATGGCTACACCTTC. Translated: CASSGQGGVYGYTF.

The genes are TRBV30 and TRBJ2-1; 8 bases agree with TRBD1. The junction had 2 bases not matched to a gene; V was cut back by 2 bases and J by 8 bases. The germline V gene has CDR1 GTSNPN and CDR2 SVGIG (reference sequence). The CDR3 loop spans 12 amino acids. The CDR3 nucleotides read TGTGCCTGGAGTCCACAGGGGGATGAGCAGTTCTTC. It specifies CAWSPQGDEQFF.

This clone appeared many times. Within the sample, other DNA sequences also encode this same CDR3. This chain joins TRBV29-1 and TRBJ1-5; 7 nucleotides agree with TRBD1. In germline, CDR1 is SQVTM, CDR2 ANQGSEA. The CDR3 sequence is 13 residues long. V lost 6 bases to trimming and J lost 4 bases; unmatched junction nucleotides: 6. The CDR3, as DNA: TGCAGCGTCTCCGGGACAGAGAATCAGCCCCAGCATTTT. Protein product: CSVSGTENQPQHF.

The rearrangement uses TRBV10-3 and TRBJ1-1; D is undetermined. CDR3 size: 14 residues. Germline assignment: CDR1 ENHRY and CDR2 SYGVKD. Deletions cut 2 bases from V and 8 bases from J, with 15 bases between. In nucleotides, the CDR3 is TGTGCCATCAGTGAGGGTGAATGGGGAGGGGAAGCTTTCTTT. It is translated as CAISEGEWGGEAFF.

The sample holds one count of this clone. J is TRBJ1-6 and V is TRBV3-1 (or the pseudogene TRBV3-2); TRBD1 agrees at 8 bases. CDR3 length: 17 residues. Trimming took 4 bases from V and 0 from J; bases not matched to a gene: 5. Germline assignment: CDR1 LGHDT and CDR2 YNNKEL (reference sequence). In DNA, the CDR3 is TGTGCCAGCAGCCTGGGACAGGCTGGCTCCTATAATTCACCCCTCCACTTT. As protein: CASSLGQAGSYNSPLHF.

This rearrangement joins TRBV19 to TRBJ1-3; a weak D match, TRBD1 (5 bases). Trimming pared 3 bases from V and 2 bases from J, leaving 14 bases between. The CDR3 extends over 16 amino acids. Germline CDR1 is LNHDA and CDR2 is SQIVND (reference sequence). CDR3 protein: CASSIQGAGPGNTIYF. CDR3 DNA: TGTGCCAGTAGTATCCAGGGCGCGGGGCCTGGAAACACCATATATTTT.

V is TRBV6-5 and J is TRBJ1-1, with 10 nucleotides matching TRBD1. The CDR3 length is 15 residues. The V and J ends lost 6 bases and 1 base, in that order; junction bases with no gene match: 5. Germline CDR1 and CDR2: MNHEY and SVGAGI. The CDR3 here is CASRGGQGGNTEAFF. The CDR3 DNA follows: TGTGCCAGCAGAGGAGGACAGGGGGGGAACACTGAAGCTTTCTTT.

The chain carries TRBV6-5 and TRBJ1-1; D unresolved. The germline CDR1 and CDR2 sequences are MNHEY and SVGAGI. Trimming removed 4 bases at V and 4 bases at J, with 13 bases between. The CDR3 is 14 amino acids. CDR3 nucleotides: TGTGCCAGCAGTTCGCCGAGGGAGAGCACTGAAGCTTTCTTT. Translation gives CASSSPRESTEAFF.

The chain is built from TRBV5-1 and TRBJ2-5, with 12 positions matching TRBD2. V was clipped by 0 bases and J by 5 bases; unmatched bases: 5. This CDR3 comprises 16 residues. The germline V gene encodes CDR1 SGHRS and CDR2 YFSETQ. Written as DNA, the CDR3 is TGCGCCAGCAGCTTGGATGCTAGCGGGGGGGCGGAGACCCAGTACTTC. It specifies CASSLDASGGAETQYF. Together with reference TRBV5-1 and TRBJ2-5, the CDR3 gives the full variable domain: KAGVTQTPRYLIKTRGQQVTLSCSPISGHRSVSWYQQTPGQGLQFLFEYFSETQRNKGNFPGRFSGRQFSNSRSEMNVSTLELGDSALYLCASSLDASGGAETQYFGPGTRLLVL.

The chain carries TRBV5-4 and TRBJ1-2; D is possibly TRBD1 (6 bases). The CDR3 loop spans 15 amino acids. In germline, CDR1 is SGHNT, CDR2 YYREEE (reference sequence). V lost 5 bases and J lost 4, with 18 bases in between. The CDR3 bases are TGTGCCAGCAGTTCGGCGACAGGTGGGGGCTATGGCTACACCTTC. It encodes CASSSATGGGYGYTF.

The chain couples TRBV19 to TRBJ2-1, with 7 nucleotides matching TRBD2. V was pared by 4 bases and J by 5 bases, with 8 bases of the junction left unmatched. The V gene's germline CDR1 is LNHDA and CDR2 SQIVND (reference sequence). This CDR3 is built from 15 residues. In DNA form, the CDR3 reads TGTGCCAGTAGTACCCAGCGGGGCAAAAACAATGAGCAGTTCTTC. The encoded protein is CASSTQRGKNNEQFF.

CDR3 DNA sequence: TGTGCCAGCAGCCCGGGGGGGCCTCTGAGCACAGATACGCAGTATTTT. It encodes CASSPGGPLSTDTQYF. V usage is TRBV13 and J usage is TRBJ2-3, with 8 bases lining up with TRBD2. Losses at the gene ends were 5 bases for V and 0 bases for J; bases not matched to a gene: 7. The CDR3 is 16 amino acids. CDR1 is PRHDT, CDR2 FYEKMQ, per germline (reference sequence).

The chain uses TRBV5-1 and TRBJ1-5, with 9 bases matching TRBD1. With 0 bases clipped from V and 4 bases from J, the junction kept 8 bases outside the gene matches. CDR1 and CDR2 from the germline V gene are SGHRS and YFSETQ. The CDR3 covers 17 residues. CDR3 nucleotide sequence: TGCGCCAGCAGCTTGGCCCCGCAGGGACAGGGAAATCAGCCCCAGCATTTT. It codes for CASSLAPQGQGNQPQHF.

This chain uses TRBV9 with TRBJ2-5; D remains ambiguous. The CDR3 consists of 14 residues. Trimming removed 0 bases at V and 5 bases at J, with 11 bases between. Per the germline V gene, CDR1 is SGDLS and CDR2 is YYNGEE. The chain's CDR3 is CASSVDEVRETQYF. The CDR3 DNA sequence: TGTGCCAGCAGCGTAGATGAGGTTCGGGAGACCCAGTACTTC.

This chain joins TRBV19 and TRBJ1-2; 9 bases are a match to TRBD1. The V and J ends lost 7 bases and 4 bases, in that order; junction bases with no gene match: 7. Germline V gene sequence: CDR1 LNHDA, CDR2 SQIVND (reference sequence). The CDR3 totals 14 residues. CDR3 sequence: CASIPTGGGYGYTF. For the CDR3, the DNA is TGTGCCAGTATCCCGACAGGGGGAGGCTATGGCTACACCTTC.

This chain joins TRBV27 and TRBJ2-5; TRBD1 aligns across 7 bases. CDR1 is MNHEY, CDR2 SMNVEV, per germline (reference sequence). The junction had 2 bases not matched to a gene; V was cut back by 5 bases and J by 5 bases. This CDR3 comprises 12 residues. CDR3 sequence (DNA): TGTGCCAGCAGTCGACAGGGTGAGACCCAGTACTTC. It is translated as CASSRQGETQYF.

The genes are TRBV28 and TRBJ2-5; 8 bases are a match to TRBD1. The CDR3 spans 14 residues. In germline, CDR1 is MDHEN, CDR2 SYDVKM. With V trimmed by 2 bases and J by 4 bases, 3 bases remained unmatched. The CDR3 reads CASSLPGGLETQYF. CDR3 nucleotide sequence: TGTGCCAGCAGTTTACCAGGGGGCTTAGAGACCCAGTACTTC.

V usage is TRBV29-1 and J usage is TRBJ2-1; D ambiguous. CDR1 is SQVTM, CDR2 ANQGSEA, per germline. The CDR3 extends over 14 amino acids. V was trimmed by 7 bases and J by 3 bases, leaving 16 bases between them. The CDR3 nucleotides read TGCAGCGCCCCCAGGCAGGAAATCTACAATGAGCAGTTCTTC. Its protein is CSAPRQEIYNEQFF.

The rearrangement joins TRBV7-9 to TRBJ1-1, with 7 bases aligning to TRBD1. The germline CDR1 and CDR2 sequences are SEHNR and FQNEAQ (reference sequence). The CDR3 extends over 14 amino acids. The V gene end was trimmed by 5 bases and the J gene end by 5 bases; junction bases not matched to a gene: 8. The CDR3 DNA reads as TGTGCCAGCAGCCCCACAGGGGACTCGACTGAAGCTTTCTTT. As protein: CASSPTGDSTEAFF. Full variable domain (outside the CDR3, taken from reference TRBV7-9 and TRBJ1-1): DTGVSQNPRHKITKRGQNVTFRCDPISEHNRLYWYRQTLGQGPEFLTYFQNEAQLEKSRLLSDRFSAERPKGSFSTLEIQRTEQGDSAMYLCASSPTGDSTEAFFGQGTRLTVV.

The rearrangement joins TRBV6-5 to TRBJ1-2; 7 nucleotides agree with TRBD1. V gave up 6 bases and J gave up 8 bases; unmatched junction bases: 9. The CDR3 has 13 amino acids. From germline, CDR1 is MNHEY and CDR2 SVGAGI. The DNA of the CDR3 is TGTGCCAGCAGGACAGGGAATTACGGGGGCTACACCTTC. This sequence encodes CASRTGNYGGYTF.

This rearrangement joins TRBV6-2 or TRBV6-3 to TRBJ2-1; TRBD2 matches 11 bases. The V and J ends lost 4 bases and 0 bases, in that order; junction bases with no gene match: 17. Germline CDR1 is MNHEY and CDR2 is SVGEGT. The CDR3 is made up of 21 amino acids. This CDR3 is CASSSPYRLAGLISSYNEQFF. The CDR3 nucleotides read TGTGCCAGCAGTTCCCCTTACAGACTAGCGGGGTTGATAAGCTCCTACAATGAGCAGTTCTTC.

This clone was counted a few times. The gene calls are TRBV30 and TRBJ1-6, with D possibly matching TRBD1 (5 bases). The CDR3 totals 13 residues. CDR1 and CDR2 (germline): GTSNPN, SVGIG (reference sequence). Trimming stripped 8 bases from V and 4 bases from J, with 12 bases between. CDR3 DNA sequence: TGTGCCGGGCGGGGGGAGTATAATTCACCCCTCCACTTT. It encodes CAGRGEYNSPLHF.

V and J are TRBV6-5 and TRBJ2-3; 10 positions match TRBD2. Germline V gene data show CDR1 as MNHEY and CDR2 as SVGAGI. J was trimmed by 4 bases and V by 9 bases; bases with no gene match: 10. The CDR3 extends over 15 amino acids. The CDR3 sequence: CASYLAGAGADTQYF. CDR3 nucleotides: TGTGCCAGTTACCTAGCGGGGGCAGGGGCAGATACGCAGTATTTT.